One sample yielded the 27 T cell receptor beta chains listed below, sequenced in a study of cytomegalovirus exposure and HLA in healthy donors. The PCR was carried out with 60 Vbeta primers and 13 Jbeta primers. TCRdb's copy holds only in-frame clones and misses some; the assay was immunoSEQ multiplex PCR. The sample shows 150,000 to 200,000 clones, 75% to 90% of them seen only once. Sequencing used PBMCs. All receptors derive from a man aged 35 to 55 in good health and CMV-seropositive.

The V call is TRBV28, the J call TRBJ2-1, with unresolved D. V lost 3 bases and J 4 bases, leaving 7 bases between the germline ends. Germline V CDR1 and CDR2: MDHEN, SYDVKM. CDR3 length: 13 residues. CDR3 DNA sequence: TGTGCCAGCAGTTTTTTCGTTTACAATGAGCAGTTCTTC. Translating gives CASSFFVYNEQFF. The full variable domain, completed using reference TRBV28 and TRBJ2-1, is DVKVTQSSRYLVKRTGEKVFLECVQDMDHENMFWYRQDPGLGLRLIYFSYDVKMKEKGDIPEGYSVSREKKERFSLILESASTNQTSMYLCASSFFVYNEQFFGPGTRLTVL.

V and J are TRBV6-4 and TRBJ1-2; D may be TRBD1 (6 bases). The CDR3 contains 15 residues. V was trimmed by 6 bases and J by 7 bases, leaving 21 bases between them. The germline V gene encodes CDR1 MRHNA and CDR2 SNTAGT. In nucleotides, the CDR3 is TGTGCCAGCAGCTTAGCCGGGACACCCCTTACTGGCTACACCTTC. Encoded protein: CASSLAGTPLTGYTF.

The rearrangement uses TRBV5-6 and TRBJ2-5, with TRBD2 as a possible D gene (5 bases). The DNA end is more similar to TRBJ2-7, so the J call may be wrong. CDR3 length: 14 residues. CDR1 is SGHDT and CDR2 is YYEEEE in the germline V gene. The CDR3 region is CASSEADGIYEQYF. Written as DNA, the CDR3 is TGTGCCAGCAGCGAAGCAGACGGGATCTACGAGCAGTACTTC.

DNA for the CDR3: TGTGCCAGCACCGCTTGGGGCAGATTGAGCAATCAGCCCCAGCATTTT. The encoded protein is CASTAWGRLSNQPQHF. The J gene is TRBJ1-5, the V gene TRBV6-6, with D possibly TRBD1 on 5 matching bases. Trimming took 7 bases from V and 1 from J, leaving 17 bases between them. The CDR3 length is 16 residues. Germline V lookup: CDR1 MNHNY, CDR2 SVGAGI (reference sequence).

This chain connects TRBV7-6 to TRBJ1-1; 8 bases are shared with TRBD1. CDR1 SGHVS and CDR2 FNYEAQ come from the germline V gene. This CDR3 has 16 amino acids. V shed 1 base, J shed 6 bases, and the junction held 10 bases outside the gene matches. CDR3: CASSLGSTGEVPEAFF. The CDR3 nucleotides read TGTGCCAGCAGCTTAGGTTCGACAGGGGAAGTCCCTGAAGCTTTCTTT. Full variable domain (rest looked up from reference TRBV7-6 and TRBJ1-1): GAGVSQSPRYKVTKRGQDVALRCDPISGHVSLYWYRQALGQGPEFLTYFNYEAQQDKSGLPNDRFSAERPEGSISTLTIQRTEQRDSAMYRCASSLGSTGEVPEAFFGQGTRLTVV.

The CDR3 loop is CASSPRDSRPTGGANVLTF. The CDR3 bases are TGTGCCAGCAGCCCCAGGGACAGCCGCCCTACGGGGGGGGCCAACGTCCTGACTTTC. V is TRBV4-2 and J is TRBJ2-6; the match to TRBD1 covers 7 bases. CDR3 length equals 19 residues. Unmatched junction bases numbered 16, after V lost 4 bases and J lost 4 bases. CDR1 is LGHNA, CDR2 YNFKEQ, per germline.

In nucleotides, the CDR3 is TGTGCCAGCAGTAAATGGACAGGGGATGGGGAGCAGTACTTC. Translated, it gives CASSKWTGDGEQYF. The chain joins TRBV9 to TRBJ2-7; TRBD1 agrees at 9 bases. There are 14 residues in the CDR3. J was trimmed by 7 bases and V by 5 bases; bases with no gene match: 10. The germline V gene encodes CDR1 SGDLS and CDR2 YYNGEE.

The CDR3 is CASSNSYGYTF. In DNA, the CDR3 is TGTGCCAGCAGTAACAGCTATGGCTACACCTTC. This rearrangement joins TRBV6-5 to TRBJ1-2; D is undetermined. With 5 bases removed from V and 4 bases from J, the gap between germline ends came to 5 bases. Germline CDR1 MNHEY, CDR2 SVGAGI. CDR3 length: 11 residues.

V and J are TRBV28 and TRBJ1-4; no definite D call. The CDR3 covers 15 residues. Germline CDR1 reads MDHEN; CDR2 reads SYDVKM. V was clipped by 2 bases and J by 0 bases, with 7 bases between them. CDR3 amino acids: CASSLDGATNEKLFF. In nucleotides, the CDR3 is TGTGCCAGCAGTTTAGACGGAGCAACTAATGAAAAACTGTTTTTT.

This clone was seen a handful of times. The genes are TRBV5-1 and TRBJ2-5; D gene uncertain. The ends were cut back, 2 bases at V and 5 bases at J, with 13 bases in the middle. The CDR3 sequence is 14 residues long. Germline V CDR1 and CDR2: SGHRS, YFSETQ. CDR3 loop: CASSLGVIWETQYF. CDR3 coding DNA: TGCGCCAGCAGCTTAGGAGTTATCTGGGAGACCCAGTACTTC. The full variable domain, its missing parts supplied by reference TRBV5-1 and TRBJ2-5, is KAGVTQTPRYLIKTRGQQVTLSCSPISGHRSVSWYQQTPGQGLQFLFEYFSETQRNKGNFPGRFSGRQFSNSRSEMNVSTLELGDSALYLCASSLGVIWETQYFGPGTRLLVL.

The chain is built from TRBV7-9 and TRBJ2-7, with a weak D call TRBD2 (6 bases). The CDR3 sequence is 16 residues long. Between the trimmed V and J ends, which lost 4 bases and 1 base, there was a span of 17 bases. Germline CDR1 is SEHNR and CDR2 is FQNEAQ (reference sequence). CDR3 amino acids: CASSSRGGVGSYEQYF. The CDR3 DNA reads as TGTGCCAGCAGCTCCCGCGGAGGGGTGGGATCCTACGAGCAGTACTTC.

The chain combines TRBV4-3 with TRBJ2-1, with D possibly matching TRBD2 (5 bases). V was pared by 0 bases and J by 0 bases, with 9 bases between. The germline gives CDR1 LGHNA, CDR2 YSLEER. This CDR3 has 16 amino acids. CDR3 sequence reads: CASSQEGRGSYNEQFF. CDR3 bases: TGCGCCAGCAGCCAAGAGGGCCGGGGCTCCTACAATGAGCAGTTCTTC.

This chain uses TRBV5-1 with TRBJ2-7; D not resolved. The CDR3 totals 12 residues. Trimming shortened V by 4 bases and J by 2 bases, and 7 bases separated the two germline ends. Germline V gene sequence: CDR1 SGHRS, CDR2 YFSETQ. CDR3 sequence (DNA): TGCGCCAGCAGCCTAGATACCTACGAGCAGTACTTC. This encodes CASSLDTYEQYF.

The chain joins TRBV2 to TRBJ2-3; 9 positions agree with TRBD2. The ends lost 7 bases at V and 7 bases at J; junction bases unmatched: 9. Germline values: CDR1 SNHLY, CDR2 FYNNEI. There are 14 residues in the CDR3. The CDR3 coding sequence is TGTGCCAGCACTCGCGGGGGGGCCGATCATACGCAGTATTTT. This translates into CASTRGGADHTQYF.

J is TRBJ1-6 and V is TRBV5-1; D unclear. Looked up from germline, CDR1 is SGHRS and CDR2 is YFSETQ. Trimming stripped 0 bases from V and 1 base from J, with 11 bases between. CDR3 size: 17 residues. DNA for the CDR3: TGCGCCAGCAGCTTGGGAGGGCAAGGGTCCTATAATTCACCCCTCCACTTT. Residues: CASSLGGQGSYNSPLHF.

This chain links TRBV29-1 with TRBJ1-1; a weak D match, TRBD1 (5 bases). The CDR3 contains 13 residues. In germline, CDR1 is SQVTM, CDR2 ANQGSEA. Trimming shortened V by 3 bases and J by 4 bases, and 12 bases separated the two germline ends. The CDR3 sequence is CSVDRGTGTEAFF. CDR3 DNA: TGCAGCGTTGATAGGGGAACGGGCACTGAAGCTTTCTTT.

The V and J genes are TRBV6-5 and TRBJ2-5; 9 bases fit TRBD1. The J call may be mistaken, given a closer DNA end match to TRBJ2-7. CDR3 length equals 14 residues. CDR1 MNHEY and CDR2 SVGAGI come from the germline V gene. In nucleotides, the CDR3 is TGTGCCAGCAGTTCCGGGACAGGGCTCTACGAGCAGTACTTC. This sequence encodes CASSSGTGLYEQYF.

This chain links TRBV6-5 with TRBJ1-2, with D unclear. V lost 0 bases and J lost 4, with 9 bases in between. The CDR3 is 14 amino acids. Germline CDR1 is MNHEY and CDR2 is SVGAGI. Here the CDR3 reads CASSYSTPPYGYTF. The CDR3 bases are TGTGCCAGCAGTTACTCGACACCCCCCTATGGCTACACCTTC.

The J gene is TRBJ1-5, the V gene TRBV6-5, with 10 nucleotides matching TRBD1. With V trimmed by 9 bases and J by 3 bases, 5 bases remained unmatched. The CDR3 totals 14 residues. Germline V gene data show CDR1 as MNHEY and CDR2 as SVGAGI. The CDR3 nucleotides read TGTGCCAGTGCCGGGACAGGGGACAATCAGCCCCAGCATTTT. It codes for CASAGTGDNQPQHF.

The J gene is TRBJ2-7, the V gene TRBV7-8, with 10 bases identical to TRBD1. The trim removed 5 bases at V and 5 bases at J, leaving 6 bases unmatched. The CDR3 runs 14 residues. From germline, CDR1 is SGHVS and CDR2 FQNEAQ. Here the CDR3 reads CASSLRDRGNEQYF. DNA for the CDR3: TGTGCCAGCAGCCTAAGGGACAGGGGCAACGAGCAGTACTTC.

The CDR3 sequence: CASGGTAYEQYF. The CDR3 DNA reads as TGTGCCAGTGGGGGGACGGCCTACGAGCAGTACTTC. This chain links TRBV19 with TRBJ2-7; D might be TRBD2 (6 bases). The CDR3 consists of 12 residues. CDR1 and CDR2 from the germline V gene are LNHDA and SQIVND (reference sequence). The V and J ends lost 8 bases and 2 bases respectively, with 10 bases between them.

The chain recombines TRBV6-5 with TRBJ1-5; 7 bases fit TRBD1. V was pared by 6 bases and J by 0 bases, with 5 bases of the junction left unmatched. Per the germline V gene, CDR1 is MNHEY and CDR2 is SVGAGI. The CDR3 extends over 15 amino acids. CDR3 nucleotide sequence: TGTGCCAGCAGGGAGGGGGCGGTTAGCAATCAGCCCCAGCATTTT. Translating it yields CASREGAVSNQPQHF.

This clone showed up just a few times. The chain couples TRBV18 to TRBJ1-3, with D tentatively TRBD1 (6 bases). The CDR3 runs to 14 residues. Trimming took off 3 bases at V and 4 bases at J, with 10 bases between the two ends. Germline CDR1 reads KGHSH; CDR2 reads LQKENI. Written as DNA, the CDR3 is TGTGCCAGCTCACCTTCAGGGGCCGGAAACACCATATATTTT. Encoded protein: CASSPSGAGNTIYF.

This clone was seen a few times. This chain connects TRBV11-2 to TRBJ2-3; D remains ambiguous. This CDR3 contains 14 residues. Germline loops: CDR1 SGHAT, CDR2 FQNNGV. V lost 3 bases to trimming and J lost 2 bases, with 9 bases between them. In DNA form, the CDR3 reads TGTGCCAGCAGCTTGTGGCTCAACACAGATACGCAGTATTTT. Its translation: CASSLWLNTDTQYF.

V and J are TRBV11-2 and TRBJ1-1, with 9 nucleotides matching TRBD1. Looked up from germline, CDR1 is SGHAT and CDR2 is FQNNGV. Trimming at V came to 4 bases and at J to 4 bases, leaving 7 bases not matched to a gene. The CDR3 is made up of 15 amino acids. DNA for the CDR3: TGTGCCAGCAGCTCACAGACAGGGGGTGGCACTGAAGCTTTCTTT. This translates into CASSSQTGGGTEAFF. Complete variable domain (other parts from reference TRBV11-2 and TRBJ1-1): EAGVAQSPRYKIIEKRQSVAFWCNPISGHATLYWYQQILGQGPKLLIQFQNNGVVDDSQLPKDRFSAERLKGVDSTLKIQPAKLEDSAVYLCASSSQTGGGTEAFFGQGTRLTVV.

The genes are TRBV5-6 and TRBJ2-5; D call uncertain. Germline V gene lookup returns CDR1 SGHDT and CDR2 YYEEEE. Trimming removed 5 bases from V and 2 bases from J, with 4 bases in between. This CDR3 spans 11 amino acids. Here the CDR3 reads CASRLQETQYF. CDR3 nucleotides: TGTGCCAGCAGGTTACAAGAGACCCAGTACTTC.

This chain links TRBV30 with TRBJ2-7, with D unclear. The CDR3 sequence is 12 residues long. V was cut by 2 bases and J by 4 bases, with 9 bases left in between. CDR1 is GTSNPN and CDR2 is SVGIG in the germline V gene (reference sequence). The CDR3: CAWSFQEYEQYF. Written as DNA, the CDR3 is TGTGCCTGGAGTTTTCAGGAATACGAGCAGTACTTC.